This passage covers 18 T cell receptor beta chains from one sample sequenced in a study of shared clonotypes between healthy human individuals (dated by TCRdb to 2019 to 2021). The library was generated by the immunoSEQ multiplex PCR assay. TCRdb's version of the immuneACCESS table is confined to in-frame rearrangements and falls short of the full clone set. An unresolved V gene accounts for under half of the shortfall where checked; the remainder is of unknown origin. The sample table holds roughly 640,000 clones, of which approximately 74% were seen once. The top ten clones comprise 1.7% of the sample. Input material: memory CD4+ T cells sorted from blood. Explained via the paper, the cell subset or site label denotes: CD45RA-negative fraction. All receptors derive from a woman in her twenties or thirties in good health.

The rearrangement uses TRBV6-1 and TRBJ2-7, with TRBD1 matching 7 bases. From germline, CDR1 is MNHNS and CDR2 SASEGT. CDR3 length: 12 amino acids. Losses at the gene ends were 3 bases for V and 5 bases for J; bases not matched to a gene: 1. The CDR3, as DNA: TGTGCCAGCAGTGAGACAGGGAACGAGCAGTACTTC. It specifies CASSETGNEQYF.

The gene calls are TRBV5-4 and TRBJ1-2; perhaps TRBD1 as D (5 bases). The V end lost 3 bases, the J end lost 4 bases, and 19 bases lay between the germline ends. In germline, CDR1 is SGHNT, CDR2 YYREEE (reference sequence). The CDR3 is 16 residues long. The DNA of the CDR3 is TGTGCCAGCAGCTATGAGTGGGGGGTTCTCGGCTATGGCTACACCTTC. Protein: CASSYEWGVLGYGYTF.

This clone has only a few counts. This sequence joins TRBV7-2 and TRBJ2-7; D unresolved. The germline V gene encodes CDR1 SGHTA and CDR2 FQGNSA. V was pared by 2 bases and J by 1 base, with 15 bases between. The CDR3 totals 16 residues. The CDR3 sequence: CASSLNRLRQSYEQYF. DNA for the CDR3: TGTGCCAGCAGCTTAAATCGGCTCCGTCAATCCTACGAGCAGTACTTC.

This clone has more than one count but fewer than ten. V gene TRBV5-1 combines with J gene TRBJ2-1, with 9 positions matching TRBD2. V trimming: 2 bases; J trimming: 3 bases; junction bases outside the gene matches: 3. Germline loops: CDR1 SGHRS, CDR2 YFSETQ. This CDR3 has 15 residues. CDR3 protein: CASSFSGSFYNEQFF. The CDR3 coding sequence is TGCGCCAGCAGCTTTAGCGGGAGCTTCTACAATGAGCAGTTCTTC.

The rearrangement joins TRBV28 to TRBJ2-5; D is undetermined. The CDR3 consists of 15 residues. Germline V gene data show CDR1 as MDHEN and CDR2 as SYDVKM. Trimming pared 6 bases from V and 4 bases from J, leaving 18 bases between. The CDR3 protein is CASSRPGSYRETQYF. CDR3 DNA sequence: TGTGCCAGCAGCCGACCGGGTAGCTATAGAGAGACCCAGTACTTC.

This clone was counted only a few times. The J gene is TRBJ1-5, the V gene TRBV4-1; unclear D gene. Deletions cut 2 bases from V and 7 bases from J, with 12 bases between. CDR1 MGHRA and CDR2 YSYEKL come from the germline V gene. The CDR3 length is 14 residues. The CDR3 region is CASSQHIPGQPQHF. For the CDR3, the DNA is TGCGCCAGCAGCCAACACATACCGGGGCAGCCCCAGCATTTT.

J is TRBJ1-5 and V is TRBV18, with D perhaps TRBD1 (5 bases). Germline V gene lookup returns CDR1 KGHSH and CDR2 LQKENI. This CDR3 has 15 amino acids. The V and J ends lost 1 base and 0 bases respectively, with 7 bases between them. The CDR3, as DNA: TGTGCCAGCTCACCACAAGGGGATAGCAATCAGCCCCAGCATTTT. Translating it yields CASSPQGDSNQPQHF. The full variable domain, its missing parts supplied by reference TRBV18 and TRBJ1-5, is NAGVMQNPRHLVRRRGQEARLRCSPMKGHSHVYWYRQLPEEGLKFMVYLQKENIIDESGMPKERFSAEFPKEGPSILRIQQVVRGDSAAYFCASSPQGDSNQPQHFGDGTRLSIL.

This clone was observed a handful of times. V gene TRBV6-4 combines with J gene TRBJ2-3; 7 bases map to TRBD2. V lost 6 bases, J lost 2 bases, and 14 bases stayed unmatched. This CDR3 region has 17 residues. Per the germline V gene, CDR1 is MRHNA and CDR2 is SNTAGT. The CDR3 DNA sequence: TGTGCCAGCAGGGTACCGGGAATTGGGAGGGTCACAGATACGCAGTATTTT. It codes for CASRVPGIGRVTDTQYF.

This chain joins TRBV28 and TRBJ2-5, with a possible D match to TRBD1 (6 bases). Germline CDR1 is MDHEN and CDR2 is SYDVKM. V lost 6 bases, J lost 3 bases, and 14 bases lay in between. CDR3 size: 14 residues. CDR3 residues: CASRNPGQKETQYF. The CDR3 nucleotides read TGTGCCAGCAGAAACCCCGGACAGAAAGAGACCCAGTACTTC.

The chain recombines TRBV28 with TRBJ2-7; 9 bases agree with TRBD2. The CDR3 is 15 residues long. V was clipped by 6 bases and J by 7 bases; unmatched bases: 13. In germline, CDR1 is MDHEN, CDR2 SYDVKM. CDR3: CASSSWGTSFGEQYF. In DNA, the CDR3 is TGTGCCAGCAGCTCCTGGGGGACTAGCTTTGGAGAGCAGTACTTC.

This chain joins TRBV5-1 and TRBJ2-7; unclear D gene. The V end lost 0 bases, the J end lost 0 bases, and 16 bases lay between the germline ends. Germline CDR1 is SGHRS and CDR2 is YFSETQ. The CDR3 runs to 17 residues. In DNA, the CDR3 is TGCGCCAGCAGCTTGGATGAATGGGCCAGCGACTCCTACGAGCAGTACTTC. It translates to CASSLDEWASDSYEQYF.

This clone was picked up a small number of times. V is TRBV5-1 and J is TRBJ2-1; no clear D gene. Germline-derived CDR1 and CDR2 are SGHRS and YFSETQ. Trimming took 4 bases from V and 7 from J, leaving 12 bases between them. The CDR3 extends over 13 amino acids. CDR3 region: CASSQIIGNEQFF. CDR3 DNA: TGCGCCAGCAGCCAGATAATTGGGAATGAGCAGTTCTTC.

This chain joins TRBV10-3 and TRBJ2-3, with 7 bases identical to TRBD2. The CDR3 is 15 amino acids. The V gene end was trimmed by 3 bases and the J gene end by 4 bases; junction bases not matched to a gene: 7. The V gene's germline CDR1 is ENHRY and CDR2 SYGVKD. The CDR3 DNA follows: TGTGCCATCAGTGATATGGGAGGGAGGTCAGATACGCAGTATTTT. Its translation is CAISDMGGRSDTQYF.

This clone appeared a single time. The V and J genes are TRBV11-2 and TRBJ2-2; TRBD2 matches 9 bases. Trimming took 1 base from V and 7 from J; bases not matched to a gene: 4. CDR1 and CDR2 (germline): SGHAT, FQNNGV. This CDR3 region has 15 residues. CDR3 coding DNA: TGTGCCAGCAGCTTAGGCCTAGCGGGAATCGGGGAGCTGTTTTTT. Amino acids: CASSLGLAGIGELFF.

The J gene is TRBJ2-7, the V gene TRBV27; D possibly uses TRBD1 or TRBD2 (5 bases each). CDR1 and CDR2 from the germline V gene are MNHEY and SMNVEV (reference sequence). The CDR3 runs 13 residues. V was cut by 9 bases and J by 4 bases, with 16 bases left in between. The CDR3 protein is CASGGITGYEQYF. In nucleotides, the CDR3 is TGTGCCAGTGGGGGTATAACGGGTTACGAGCAGTACTTC.

There are many counts of this clone. CDR3 protein: CASRPTGRGGDTEAFF. The CDR3 nucleotides are TGTGCCAGCAGACCGACAGGGAGAGGCGGGGACACTGAAGCTTTCTTT. The rearrangement joins TRBV2 to TRBJ1-1, with 7 bases identical to TRBD1. CDR3 length equals 16 residues. CDR1 and CDR2 from the germline V gene are SNHLY and FYNNEI. The ends lost 6 bases at V and 3 bases at J; junction bases unmatched: 13.

The chain couples TRBV7-9 to TRBJ2-2, with 9 bases fitting TRBD1. There are 16 residues in the CDR3. The V segment lost 2 bases and the J segment 3 bases; nucleotides outside the gene matches: 4. Looked up from germline, CDR1 is SEHNR and CDR2 is FQNEAQ (reference sequence). The CDR3: CASSLRQGGDTGELFF. The CDR3 coding sequence is TGTGCCAGCAGCTTACGACAGGGGGGAGACACCGGGGAGCTGTTTTTT.

The chain is built from TRBV7-2 and TRBJ1-5, with no clear D. Trimming removed 1 base from V and 7 bases from J, with 14 bases in between. The germline V gene encodes CDR1 SGHTA and CDR2 FQGNSA. The length of the CDR3 is 15 residues. The CDR3 protein is CASSLGLPGKQPQHF. DNA of the CDR3: TGTGCCAGCAGCTTAGGCCTTCCCGGGAAGCAGCCCCAGCATTTT.